A single sample is the source of the 29 T cell receptor beta chains below, sequenced in a study of blood T cells in healthy people across ages. For the second PCR, which ran for about 7 to 12 cycles, a sample-barcoded 5' primer and a J-beta primer mix were used. MiXCR, run by TCRdb on the 5' RACE reads, gives a single entry per CDR3 protein. Of roughly 800,000 distinct CDR3 sequences listed, just under 25% were seen once; the top ten hold around 9.2%. The data also belong to a second study, concerning T cells of mothers and their children.

Source material: blood. Receptors were obtained from a boy between 10 and 17 years old in good health.

V and J are TRBV4-1 and TRBJ2-1; TRBD2 agrees at 12 bases. Trimming at V came to 5 bases and at J to 7 bases, leaving 6 bases not matched to a gene. The CDR3 extends over 15 amino acids. CDR1 is MGHRA, CDR2 YSYEKL, per germline. The chain's CDR3 is CASSVATSGRNEQFF. The CDR3 DNA sequence: TGCGCCAGCAGCGTCGCGACTAGCGGGAGAAATGAGCAGTTCTTC.

This clonotype was detected a few times. The V call is TRBV5-1, the J call TRBJ2-1; tentatively, D is TRBD1 or TRBD2 (5 bases each). Germline CDR1 and CDR2: SGHRS and YFSETQ. Trimming removed 1 base from V and 3 bases from J, with 14 bases in between. This CDR3 contains 16 residues. Here the CDR3 reads CASSLLPGSYYNEQFF. The DNA for the CDR3 is TGCGCCAGCAGCTTGTTGCCAGGGAGCTACTACAATGAGCAGTTCTTC.

This clonotype was detected only a few times. J is TRBJ2-1 and V is TRBV25-1; TRBD2 matches 12 bases. V lost 5 bases to trimming and J lost 9 bases; unmatched junction nucleotides: 8. The germline V gene has CDR1 MGHDK and CDR2 SYGVNS. This CDR3 spans 15 amino acids. The CDR3 is CASSSTSGRMFEQFF. CDR3 DNA: TGTGCCAGCAGTTCCACTAGCGGGAGGATGTTTGAGCAGTTCTTC.

The chain joins TRBV20-1 to TRBJ2-5; TRBD2 matches 7 bases. J was trimmed by 5 bases and V by 2 bases; bases with no gene match: 14. Germline V gene data show CDR1 as DFQATT and CDR2 as SNEGSKA (reference sequence). CDR3 length: 16 amino acids. The CDR3 region has the DNA TGCAGTGCTAGAAAGGCAGCGGGACGCCCACTCGAGACCCAGTACTTC. Protein sequence: CSARKAAGRPLETQYF.

This clonotype was found a few times. The V gene is TRBV5-6, the J gene TRBJ2-1, with D tentatively TRBD1 or TRBD2 (5 bases each). The J call may be incorrect, as the DNA end agrees better with TRBJ2-7. Looked up from germline, CDR1 is SGHDT and CDR2 is YYEEEE. The CDR3 covers 14 residues. CDR3: CASKYRDAASEQYF. CDR3 DNA: TGTGCCAGCAAATACCGGGACGCCGCCAGCGAGCAGTACTTC.

There are a few counts of this clonotype. A read error may produce the germline difference seen at one junction end. The chain combines TRBV7-9 with TRBJ2-1; weak D call: TRBD2 (6 bases). The CDR3 totals 13 residues. The V gene's germline CDR1 is SEHNR and CDR2 FQNEAQ (reference sequence). The CDR3 loop reads CASTIAVDNEQFF. CDR3 DNA: TGTGCGAGCACCATAGCGGTGGACAATGAGCAGTTCTTC.

V gene TRBV5-1 combines with J gene TRBJ2-5, with TRBD2 identical over 10 bases. The DNA end favors TRBJ2-1, so the J call may be wrong. Looked up from germline, CDR1 is SGHRS and CDR2 is YFSETQ. This CDR3 has 17 residues. The CDR3 loop reads CASSSGVPGLASNEQFF. The CDR3 bases are TGCGCCAGCAGCTCAGGGGTACCGGGACTAGCGAGTAATGAGCAGTTCTTC.

The V call is TRBV29-1, the J call TRBJ2-1, with D uncertain. Trimming pared 1 base from V and 3 bases from J, leaving 10 bases between. The CDR3 runs 14 residues. Germline V lookup: CDR1 SQVTM, CDR2 ANQGSEA. The chain's CDR3 is CSVEGWGNYNEQFF. The CDR3 bases are TGCAGCGTTGAAGGGTGGGGTAACTACAATGAGCAGTTCTTC.

A few counts support this clonotype. The chain uses TRBV6-5 and TRBJ2-2; D gene uncertain. CDR1 is MNHEY, CDR2 SVGAGI, per germline. The CDR3 spans 17 residues. Trimming stripped 0 bases from V and 0 bases from J, with 11 bases between. CDR3 loop: CASSYSNQHTNTGELFF. CDR3 nucleotide sequence: TGTGCCAGCAGTTACTCGAACCAGCATACGAACACCGGGGAGCTGTTTTTT.

The genes are TRBV28 and TRBJ1-1; the match to TRBD1 covers 7 bases. The CDR3 has 13 residues. The germline CDR1 and CDR2 sequences are MDHEN and SYDVKM. V was pared by 7 bases and J by 4 bases, with 6 bases of the junction left unmatched. As DNA, the CDR3 is TGTGCCAGCACCTTCAGGGGGTCCACTGAAGCTTTCTTT. Amino acids: CASTFRGSTEAFF.

The J gene is TRBJ2-1, the V gene TRBV20-1; 8 bases match TRBD1. The DNA end is a closer match to TRBJ2-7, so the J assignment may be wrong. Per germline, CDR1 DFQATT and CDR2 SNEGSKA (reference sequence). This CDR3 comprises 13 residues. The CDR3 DNA reads TGCAGTGCTCGTCCGGGACAGGCCTACGAGCAGTACTTC. Protein product: CSARPGQAYEQYF.

The chain combines TRBV7-3 with TRBJ2-7; 12 bases agree with TRBD1. The germline gives CDR1 SGHTA, CDR2 FQGTGA. The ends lost 3 bases at V and 7 bases at J; junction bases unmatched: 16. There are 18 residues in the CDR3. CDR3 DNA sequence: TGTGCCAGCAGCTTTAATCTTGGCCCCCGGGACAGGGGGCTTGAGCAGTACTTC. Protein product: CASSFNLGPRDRGLEQYF. Full variable domain (outside the CDR3, taken from reference TRBV7-3 and TRBJ2-7): GAGVSQTPSNKVTEKGKYVELRCDPISGHTALYWYRQSLGQGPEFLIYFQGTGAADDSGLPNDRFFAVRPEGSVSTLKIQRTERGDSAVYLCASSFNLGPRDRGLEQYFGPGTRLTVT.

V gene TRBV2 combines with J gene TRBJ2-5, with D hard to call. The closer fit of TRBJ2-1 to the DNA end suggests the J call may be wrong. Germline V gene lookup returns CDR1 SNHLY and CDR2 FYNNEI. The CDR3 consists of 15 residues. CDR3 coding DNA: TGTGCCAGCAGTGAACAGGTTTCGATAGGTAATGAGCAGTTCTTC. Protein sequence: CASSEQVSIGNEQFF.

In DNA, the CDR3 is TGCAGCGCCGAGACACCGATGAACACTGAAGCTTTCTTT. It translates to CSAETPMNTEAFF. The chain carries TRBV29-1 and TRBJ1-1, with no clear D. Trimming shortened V by 7 bases and J by 0 bases, and 12 bases separated the two germline ends. CDR1 and CDR2 (germline): SQVTM, ANQGSEA. The CDR3 contains 13 residues.

The chain links TRBV7-6 to TRBJ2-7, with D possibly matching TRBD1 (6 bases). V lost 5 bases to trimming and J lost 3 bases, with 20 bases between them. This CDR3 spans 16 amino acids. Per the germline V gene, CDR1 is SGHVS and CDR2 is FNYEAQ. The CDR3 coding sequence is TGTGCCAGCAGCGCCCAAGGACAGTCGGGGAGCTACGAGCAGTACTTC. This translates into CASSAQGQSGSYEQYF.

There are many counts of this clonotype. The V gene is TRBV6-5, the J gene TRBJ1-1; the D gene is possibly TRBD1 (6 bases). Germline CDR1 MNHEY, CDR2 SVGAGI. V shed 0 bases and J shed 1 base, with 6 bases lying between them. The CDR3 consists of 14 residues. The CDR3 DNA reads TGTGCCAGCAGTTACTCGACAGGGAACACTGAAGCTTTCTTT. Translating it yields CASSYSTGNTEAFF.

The rearrangement links TRBV18 to TRBJ2-5; TRBD1 or TRBD2 may be the D gene (5 bases each). V was pared by 1 base and J by 4 bases, with 10 bases between. CDR1 is KGHSH and CDR2 is LQKENI in the germline V gene. This CDR3 is built from 14 residues. DNA of the CDR3: TGTGCCAGCTCACCACTCCGGGACGGAGAGACCCAGTACTTC. Amino acids: CASSPLRDGETQYF.

The CDR3 reads CASSQDQIWLGSSGGADTGELFF. The CDR3 DNA reads as TGCGCCAGCAGCCAAGATCAGATTTGGTTAGGCTCTAGCGGGGGGGCCGACACCGGGGAGCTGTTTTTT. The chain links TRBV4-1 to TRBJ2-2; 12 positions match TRBD2. Germline V gene lookup returns CDR1 MGHRA and CDR2 YSYEKL. This CDR3 has 23 amino acids. V gave up 0 bases and J gave up 3 bases; unmatched junction bases: 20.

This clonotype was detected only a few times. This sequence joins TRBV6-1 and TRBJ1-1; D perhaps matches TRBD1 (5 bases). The germline V gene encodes CDR1 MNHNS and CDR2 SASEGT. Trimming left V 1 base short and J 7 bases short, with 7 bases between. The CDR3 totals 12 residues. CDR3 in amino acids: CASSEGGVEAFF. CDR3 DNA sequence: TGTGCCAGCAGTGAAGGAGGGGTTGAAGCTTTCTTT.

Here the CDR3 reads CASSFLRSGSYEQYF. CDR3 coding DNA: TGTGCCAGCAGTTTTCTAAGGTCGGGTAGCTACGAGCAGTACTTC. V gene TRBV12-3 or TRBV12-4 combines with J gene TRBJ2-7; D unclear. The CDR3 is made up of 15 amino acids. V was clipped by 3 bases and J by 3 bases, with 15 bases between them.

Only a few counts were recorded for this clonotype. The J gene is TRBJ1-2, the V gene TRBV7-9; no clear D. Trimming took 2 bases from V and 0 from J, leaving 7 bases between them. CDR1 SEHNR and CDR2 FQNEAQ come from the germline V gene (reference sequence). The CDR3 totals 14 residues. The CDR3: CASSLWEANYGYTF. CDR3 nucleotides: TGTGCCAGCAGCTTATGGGAAGCTAACTATGGCTACACCTTC.

In this sample, this clonotype turned up a few times. The chain carries TRBV27 and TRBJ2-4, with 7 bases fitting TRBD2. CDR1 and CDR2 (germline): MNHEY, SMNVEV (reference sequence). With V trimmed by 5 bases and J by 1 base, 14 bases remained unmatched. The CDR3 covers 18 residues. The CDR3 DNA sequence: TGTGCCAGCAGTCCGCAGTCCGGGACTACCGCGGCCAAAAACATTCAGTACTTC. This translates into CASSPQSGTTAAKNIQYF.

The chain carries TRBV28 and TRBJ2-7; D is tentatively TRBD1 or TRBD2 (5 bases each). V gave up 4 bases and J gave up 4 bases, with 14 bases separating them. Per the germline V gene, CDR1 is MDHEN and CDR2 is SYDVKM. The CDR3 covers 14 residues. The CDR3 nucleotides are TGTGCCAGCAGTTCACCGCCAGGGAGTTACGAGCAGTACTTC. It codes for CASSSPPGSYEQYF.

The chain carries TRBV10-1 and TRBJ2-3; TRBD2 agrees at 7 bases. The CDR3 length is 15 residues. In germline, CDR1 is WNHNN, CDR2 SYGVQD (reference sequence). V shed 6 bases and J 5 bases; nucleotides not matched to a gene: 11. The DNA of the CDR3 is TGCGCCAGCAGCGGTCAGACCGCGGGAGAAGATACGCAGTATTTT. Its translation: CASSGQTAGEDTQYF.

V usage is TRBV20-1 and J usage is TRBJ2-3, with D perhaps TRBD1 (5 bases). The CDR3 is 14 residues long. Germline V lookup: CDR1 DFQATT, CDR2 SNEGSKA (reference sequence). Deletions cut 0 bases from V and 2 bases from J, with 9 bases between. The CDR3 here is CSARDTGYTDTQYF. CDR3 bases: TGCAGTGCTAGAGATACAGGATACACAGATACGCAGTATTTT.

This chain uses TRBV19 with TRBJ2-3; no firm D call. V lost 4 bases and J 6 bases, leaving 17 bases between the germline ends. This CDR3 comprises 15 residues. Per the germline V gene, CDR1 is LNHDA and CDR2 is SQIVND (reference sequence). The CDR3 coding sequence is TGTGCCAGTAGTACCGGACCCGAAGATATCGATACGCAGTATTTT. It encodes CASSTGPEDIDTQYF.

The sample holds a few counts of this clonotype. V is TRBV24-1 and J is TRBJ2-5; 12 bases fit TRBD2. The closer fit of TRBJ2-7 to the DNA end suggests the J call may be wrong. CDR1 is KGHDR and CDR2 is SFDVKD in the germline V gene. The CDR3 loop spans 15 amino acids. CDR3 in amino acids: CATSDMTSGSSEQYF. The DNA of the CDR3 is TGTGCCACCAGTGATATGACTAGCGGGAGTTCCGAGCAGTACTTC.

The rearrangement uses TRBV20-1 and TRBJ2-5; TRBD2 aligns across 8 bases. With 0 bases clipped from V and 3 bases from J, the junction kept 9 bases outside the gene matches. Germline CDR1 reads DFQATT; CDR2 reads SNEGSKA (reference sequence). The CDR3 has 16 amino acids. CDR3 nucleotide sequence: TGCAGTGCTAGAGATCCTGGCGGGGGGAACAAAGAGACCCAGTACTTC. The encoded protein is CSARDPGGGNKETQYF.

This rearrangement joins TRBV29-1 to TRBJ1-5; a possible D gene is TRBD1 (5 bases). The CDR3 is 11 amino acids. Per germline, CDR1 SQVTM and CDR2 ANQGSEA. Trimming removed 0 bases at V and 12 bases at J, with 9 bases between. CDR3 nucleotide sequence: TGCAGCGTTGAAGATCTACAGGACCAGCATTTT. Translating it yields CSVEDLQDQHF.